This T cell receptor (beta chain) stems from a study of technical replicates of blood from a few donors (dated by TCRdb to about 2017). Library generation was performed with the immunoSEQ multiplex PCR assay. The immuneACCESS repertoire file appears here via TCRdb, limited to in-frame rearrangements. These files lack a portion of the clones; in checked studies, under half of the deficit traces to unresolved V genes, and the cause of the others is not known. Here the sample has about 14,000 clones; around 83% occur a single time. The top ten clones comprise 9.5% to 15% of the sample. From its cysteine to its phenylalanine, the CDR3 spans 16 amino acids. Of the read, only the CDR3 DNA is kept; its 48 bases are in frame from base 1. The junction shows trimming of 0 bases on V and 2 bases on J, and the gene matches do not reach 6 bases of it. The germline V gene provides CDR1 SGHDT and CDR2 YYEEEE. A remark on this clone: Its antigen is currently not known. Base quality data are lacking; no much larger clone is found one base away.

The chain links TRBV5-6 with TRBJ1-1; TRBD1 matches 8 bases in the middle. The origin of this receptor is a human donor in good health. The sample comprised PBMCs. The sequence in DNA is TGTGCCAGCAGCTTGGAGGGAGACAGGGGAAACACTGAAGCTTTCTTT. The resulting protein is CASSLEGDRGNTEAFF.